This T cell receptor (beta chain) was captured by sequencing in a study of neurological immune-mediated disorders. 5'RACE employing 10-nucleotide random UMIs yielded the cDNA. Every sequencing run drew on 15-18 subjects and yielded over 170 million TCR-beta sequences. TCRdb processed the 5' RACE reads anew with MiXCR; each CDR3 protein has one entry. The sample lists around 52,000 distinct CDR3 sequences, 5.8% occurring once. Germline V CDR1 and CDR2: SGHVS, FQNEAQ. The junction had 13 bases not matched to a gene; V was cut back by 2 bases and J by 6 bases. This CDR3 has 17 amino acids. Findings and limits, study-wide: The repertoires of 18 of 34 multiple sclerosis patients fell into one related-CDR3 cluster (a possible signature) under phylogenetic grouping. The multiple sclerosis repertoire cluster was not associated with any clinical or MRI feature.

Ten or more counts support this clonotype. Its antigen is as yet unknown. The sequencing input was CD4+ T cells from blood. This clonotype was sampled from a woman aged 18 to 35 with multiple sclerosis. The chain joins TRBV7-8 to TRBJ1-5; 7 bases align to TRBD1. The CDR3, as DNA: TGTGCCAGCAGCTTATCAGGAGGGGTAGGGGGCAGTCAGCCCCAGCATTTT. Translation gives CASSLSGGVGGSQPQHF.